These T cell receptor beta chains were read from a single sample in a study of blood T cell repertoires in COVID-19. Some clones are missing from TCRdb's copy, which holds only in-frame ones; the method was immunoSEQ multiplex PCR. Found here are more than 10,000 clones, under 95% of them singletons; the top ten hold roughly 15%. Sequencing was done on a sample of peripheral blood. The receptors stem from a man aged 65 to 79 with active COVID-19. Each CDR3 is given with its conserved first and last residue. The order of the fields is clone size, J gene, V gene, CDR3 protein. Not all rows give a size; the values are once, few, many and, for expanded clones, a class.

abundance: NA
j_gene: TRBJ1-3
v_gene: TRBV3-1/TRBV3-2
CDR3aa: CASIGQGRSGNTIYF

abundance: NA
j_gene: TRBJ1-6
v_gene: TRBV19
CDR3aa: CASSIGTGSSPLHF

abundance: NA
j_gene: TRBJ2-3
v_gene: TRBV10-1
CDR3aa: CASGRLGGAQYF

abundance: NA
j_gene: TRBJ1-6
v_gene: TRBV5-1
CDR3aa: CASSFRRARDSPLHF

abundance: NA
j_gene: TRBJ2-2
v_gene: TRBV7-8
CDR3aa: CASSSFLGGAGELFF

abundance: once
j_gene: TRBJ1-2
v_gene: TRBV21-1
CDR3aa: CASRPAGGYTF

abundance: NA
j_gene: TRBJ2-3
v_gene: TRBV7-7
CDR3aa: CASSTGTSRTDTQYF

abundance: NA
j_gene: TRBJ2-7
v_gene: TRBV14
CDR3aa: CASRRTGGTGEQYF

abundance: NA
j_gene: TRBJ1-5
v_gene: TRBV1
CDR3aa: CTSSGPPRALDNPQHF

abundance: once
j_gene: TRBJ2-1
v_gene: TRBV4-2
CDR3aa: CASSQGAGVVYNEQFF

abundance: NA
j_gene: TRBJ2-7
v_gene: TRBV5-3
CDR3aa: CARSYSLDRAYEQYF

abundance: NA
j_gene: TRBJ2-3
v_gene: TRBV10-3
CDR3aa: CATTGGQTTDTQYF

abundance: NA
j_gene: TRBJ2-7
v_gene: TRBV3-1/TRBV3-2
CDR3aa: CATKDGDRGHEQYF

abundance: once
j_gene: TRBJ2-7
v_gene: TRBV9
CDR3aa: CASSATGPEQYF

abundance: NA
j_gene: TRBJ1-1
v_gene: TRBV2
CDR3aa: CASIREATEAFF

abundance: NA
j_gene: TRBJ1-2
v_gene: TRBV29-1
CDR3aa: CSVEKGQGNYGYTF

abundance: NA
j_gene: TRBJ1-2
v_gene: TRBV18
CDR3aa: CASSPGQGDGYTF

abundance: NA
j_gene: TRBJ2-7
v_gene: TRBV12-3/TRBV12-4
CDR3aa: CASRTTGGLGQYF

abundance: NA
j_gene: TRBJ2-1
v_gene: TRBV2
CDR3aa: CASRLAGVVGEQFF

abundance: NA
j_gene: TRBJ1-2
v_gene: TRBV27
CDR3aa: CASSPGLSGLSYGYTF

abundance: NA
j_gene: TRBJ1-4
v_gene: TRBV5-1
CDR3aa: CASSLTGIPNEKLFF

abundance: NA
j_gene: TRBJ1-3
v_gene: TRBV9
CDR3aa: CASSRQPGVRGNTIYF

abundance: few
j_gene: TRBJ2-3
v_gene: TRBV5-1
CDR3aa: CASSLGRGTDTQYF

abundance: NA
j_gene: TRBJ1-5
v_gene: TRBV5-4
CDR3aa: CASSLTPGLMQPQHF

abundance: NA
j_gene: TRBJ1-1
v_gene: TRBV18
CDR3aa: CASSRGQVNTEAFF

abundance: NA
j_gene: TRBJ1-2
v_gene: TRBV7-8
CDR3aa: CASSQGAGPVSNYGYTF

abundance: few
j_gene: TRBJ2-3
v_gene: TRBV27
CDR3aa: CASSWLGLAMSTDTQYF

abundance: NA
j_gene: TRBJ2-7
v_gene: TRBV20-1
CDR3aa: CSVGRVYEQYF